This is a list of T cell receptor beta chains from one sample in a study of response to subunit inactivated influenza vaccine. TCRdb reprocessed the RT-PCR reads via MiXCR and lists one record per CDR3 protein. The sample carries about 780,000 distinct CDR3 sequences, approximately 17% recorded once. Sequences were derived from PBMCs from blood, sampled around 5 days after vaccination. The receptors here all came from a man aged 45-65 years who received an inactivated influenza vaccine. Both conserved end residues are part of each CDR3. The D gene is left open where the match is weak. Not every row has a clone size; where given, it reads once, few, many or a size class.

j_call: TRBJ2-2
clone_size: .
v_call: TRBV5-1
d_call: .
cdr3_aa: CASSLISVQPGELFF
cdr3_nt: TGCGCCAGCAGCTTAATTTCGGTTCAGCCCGGGGAGCTGTTTTTT

j_call: TRBJ2-3
clone_size: .
v_call: TRBV20-1
d_call: TRBD2
cdr3_aa: CSAGTSGAATDTQYF
cdr3_nt: TGCAGTGCAGGGACTAGCGGGGCCGCCACAGATACGCAGTATTTT

j_call: TRBJ2-6
clone_size: .
v_call: TRBV28
d_call: .
cdr3_aa: CASRRQGANVLTF
cdr3_nt: TGTGCCAGCAGAAGACAGGGGGCCAACGTCCTGACTTTC

j_call: TRBJ2-1
clone_size: few
v_call: TRBV11-2
d_call: .
cdr3_aa: CASSLKLDSFAFF
cdr3_nt: TGTGCCAGCAGCTTAAAGCTCGACTCCTTTGCGTTCTTC

j_call: TRBJ1-1
clone_size: .
v_call: TRBV3-1
d_call: .
cdr3_aa: CASSQYDRNTEAFF
cdr3_nt: TGTGCCAGCAGCCAATATGACAGGAACACTGAAGCTTTCTTT

j_call: TRBJ2-4
clone_size: many
v_call: TRBV29-1
d_call: .
cdr3_aa: CSVLGGTGKIQYF
cdr3_nt: TGCAGCGTACTGGGCGGGACTGGAAAGATTCAGTACTTC

j_call: TRBJ1-5
clone_size: .
v_call: TRBV28
d_call: .
cdr3_aa: CASQGTFQPQHF
cdr3_nt: TGTGCCAGCCAAGGGACATTTCAGCCCCAGCATTTT

j_call: TRBJ2-2
clone_size: few
v_call: TRBV20-1
d_call: .
cdr3_aa: CSARSSVTGELFF
cdr3_nt: TGCAGTGCTAGGTCGTCAGTCACCGGGGAGCTGTTTTTT

j_call: TRBJ2-7
clone_size: few
v_call: TRBV6-5
d_call: .
cdr3_aa: CASSYRLRSGGEQYF
cdr3_nt: TGTGCCAGCAGTTACCGACTTCGGTCGGGTGGGGAGCAGTACTTC

j_call: TRBJ2-1
clone_size: few
v_call: TRBV20-1
d_call: TRBD2
cdr3_aa: CSARAGLASRNEQFF
cdr3_nt: TGCAGTGCTAGAGCGGGACTAGCTTCTCGGAATGAGCAGTTCTTC

j_call: TRBJ1-2
clone_size: few
v_call: TRBV10-3
d_call: .
cdr3_aa: CAISEAVNNYGYTF
cdr3_nt: TGTGCCATCAGTGAGGCAGTAAATAACTATGGCTACACCTTC

j_call: TRBJ1-3
clone_size: .
v_call: TRBV29-1
d_call: TRBD1
cdr3_aa: CSGVSGTGSSGNTIYF
cdr3_nt: TGCAGCGGAGTTTCCGGGACAGGGTCCTCTGGAAACACCATATATTTT

j_call: TRBJ2-1
clone_size: few
v_call: TRBV6-1
d_call: .
cdr3_aa: CASSQARGGAYEQFF
cdr3_nt: TGTGCCAGCAGCCAAGCCCGAGGGGGGGCCTATGAGCAGTTCTTC

j_call: TRBJ2-7
clone_size: few
v_call: TRBV20-1
d_call: .
cdr3_aa: CSARDAAAVYEQYF
cdr3_nt: TGCAGTGCTAGAGATGCGGCAGCGGTCTACGAGCAGTACTTC

j_call: TRBJ2-7
clone_size: few
v_call: TRBV20-1
d_call: TRBD2
cdr3_aa: CSAFARQLAAIGNEQYF
cdr3_nt: TGCAGTGCTTTCGCTCGGCAACTAGCGGCGATCGGCAACGAGCAGTACTTC

j_call: TRBJ2-3
clone_size: .
v_call: TRBV3-1
d_call: .
cdr3_aa: CASSRRRDTQYF
cdr3_nt: TGTGCCAGCAGCCGTCGACGGGATACGCAGTATTTT

j_call: TRBJ2-7
clone_size: few
v_call: TRBV20-1
d_call: TRBD2
cdr3_aa: CSARLYTSVEQYF
cdr3_nt: TGCAGTGCTAGATTATACACTAGCGTCGAGCAGTACTTC

j_call: TRBJ2-5
clone_size: once
v_call: TRBV7-9
d_call: .
cdr3_aa: CASSFPQQETQYF
cdr3_nt: TGTGCCAGCAGCTTCCCACAGCAAGAGACCCAGTACTTC

j_call: TRBJ2-1
clone_size: few
v_call: TRBV18
d_call: .
cdr3_aa: CASSPQGPAAYNEQFF
cdr3_nt: TGTGCCAGCTCACCCCAGGGGCCAGCGGCCTACAATGAGCAGTTCTTC

j_call: TRBJ2-7
clone_size: .
v_call: TRBV7-6
d_call: TRBD1
cdr3_aa: CASSASSGTGSSYEQYF
cdr3_nt: TGTGCCAGCAGCGCCAGTTCCGGGACAGGAAGCTCCTACGAGCAGTACTTC

j_call: TRBJ2-5
clone_size: many
v_call: TRBV12-3/TRBV12-4
d_call: .
cdr3_aa: CASSFGPKGTQYF
cdr3_nt: TGTGCCAGCAGTTTCGGGCCTAAGGGGACCCAGTACTTC

j_call: TRBJ2-3
clone_size: .
v_call: TRBV20-1
d_call: .
cdr3_aa: CSARDFRAGYTDTQYF
cdr3_nt: TGCAGTGCTAGAGATTTCCGGGCGGGATACACAGATACGCAGTATTTT

j_call: TRBJ1-6
clone_size: .
v_call: TRBV28
d_call: TRBD1
cdr3_aa: CASSEPGQPWVSPLHF
cdr3_nt: TGTGCCAGCAGTGAACCGGGACAGCCTTGGGTTTCACCCCTCCACTTT

j_call: TRBJ1-2
clone_size: many
v_call: TRBV29-1
d_call: .
cdr3_aa: CSVGMGRSYGYTF
cdr3_nt: TGCAGCGTTGGGATGGGGCGAAGCTATGGCTACACCTTC

j_call: TRBJ2-5
clone_size: few
v_call: TRBV20-1
d_call: .
cdr3_aa: CGTSGSQETQYF
cdr3_nt: TGCGGAACTTCGGGGTCTCAAGAGACCCAGTACTTC

j_call: TRBJ1-2
clone_size: few
v_call: TRBV9
d_call: .
cdr3_aa: CASSVEASLGPYGYTF
cdr3_nt: TGTGCCAGCAGCGTAGAAGCCAGCCTGGGGCCCTATGGCTACACCTTC

j_call: TRBJ2-1
clone_size: few
v_call: TRBV29-1
d_call: TRBD2
cdr3_aa: CSVETPWGAGVYNEQFF
cdr3_nt: TGCAGCGTTGAAACCCCCTGGGGAGCGGGAGTATACAATGAGCAGTTCTTC

j_call: TRBJ2-7
clone_size: .
v_call: TRBV10-3
d_call: TRBD1
cdr3_aa: CAISPPDRGEQYF
cdr3_nt: TGTGCCATCAGTCCGCCGGACAGGGGGGAGCAGTACTTC

j_call: TRBJ2-3
clone_size: few
v_call: TRBV29-1
d_call: .
cdr3_aa: CSVEGVADTQYF
cdr3_nt: TGCAGCGTTGAAGGGGTCGCAGATACGCAGTATTTT

j_call: TRBJ2-7
clone_size: .
v_call: TRBV7-8
d_call: TRBD2
cdr3_aa: CASSPQGLAGGLRPSSYEQYF
cdr3_nt: TGTGCCAGCAGCCCCCAGGGACTAGCGGGGGGCCTTCGACCTAGCTCCTACGAGCAGTACTTC

j_call: TRBJ2-7
clone_size: few
v_call: TRBV5-8
d_call: .
cdr3_aa: CASSLRLVGATSYEQYF
cdr3_nt: TGTGCCAGCAGCTTACGGCTTGTGGGGGCAACCTCCTACGAGCAGTACTTC

j_call: TRBJ2-7
clone_size: .
v_call: TRBV5-1
d_call: TRBD2
cdr3_aa: CASSSGGGLAGAYEQYF
cdr3_nt: TGCGCCAGCAGCTCAGGGGGGGGACTAGCGGGAGCATACGAGCAGTACTTC

j_call: TRBJ1-1
clone_size: few
v_call: TRBV6-1
d_call: .
cdr3_aa: CASRDIMNTEAFF
cdr3_nt: TGTGCCAGCAGGGACATAATGAACACTGAAGCTTTCTTT

j_call: TRBJ1-4
clone_size: few
v_call: TRBV20-1
d_call: .
cdr3_aa: CSARDNVARTGSNEKLFF
cdr3_nt: TGCAGTGCTAGAGATAACGTTGCGAGAACAGGCTCTAATGAAAAACTGTTTTTT

j_call: TRBJ2-5
clone_size: .
v_call: TRBV9
d_call: .
cdr3_aa: CASSVESPGRETQYF
cdr3_nt: TGTGCCAGCAGCGTAGAATCCCCGGGAAGGGAGACCCAGTACTTC

j_call: TRBJ1-5
clone_size: .
v_call: TRBV19
d_call: .
cdr3_aa: CASNRRGEGNQPQHF
cdr3_nt: TGTGCCAGTAATCGGAGGGGGGAAGGGAATCAGCCCCAGCATTTT

j_call: TRBJ2-1
clone_size: .
v_call: TRBV7-9
d_call: TRBD2
cdr3_aa: CASSLKSGSIDEQFF
cdr3_nt: TGTGCCAGCAGCTTAAAAAGCGGGAGCATTGATGAGCAGTTCTTC

j_call: TRBJ2-5
clone_size: .
v_call: TRBV7-2
d_call: .
cdr3_aa: CASKGQVNQETQYF
cdr3_nt: TGTGCCAGCAAAGGGCAGGTCAACCAAGAGACCCAGTACTTC

j_call: TRBJ2-5
clone_size: .
v_call: TRBV20-1
d_call: .
cdr3_aa: CSARTQNQETQYF
cdr3_nt: TGCAGTGCGAGGACCCAGAACCAAGAGACCCAGTACTTC

j_call: TRBJ2-1
clone_size: many
v_call: TRBV15
d_call: .
cdr3_aa: CATSRVSLFNEQFF
cdr3_nt: TGTGCCACCAGCAGAGTAAGCCTGTTCAATGAGCAGTTCTTC

j_call: TRBJ2-5
clone_size: .
v_call: TRBV12-3/TRBV12-4
d_call: .
cdr3_aa: CASSLEQARETQYF
cdr3_nt: TGTGCCAGCAGTTTAGAGCAGGCGCGAGAGACCCAGTACTTC

j_call: TRBJ2-1
clone_size: .
v_call: TRBV9
d_call: TRBD1
cdr3_aa: CASSVIPGQGAKGVGYNEQFF
cdr3_nt: TGTGCCAGCAGCGTAATCCCGGGACAGGGGGCGAAGGGAGTGGGATACAATGAGCAGTTCTTC

j_call: TRBJ2-1
clone_size: few
v_call: TRBV4-1
d_call: .
cdr3_aa: CASSQDAYSEQFF
cdr3_nt: TGCGCCAGCAGCCAAGATGCGTACAGCGAGCAGTTCTTC

j_call: TRBJ2-7
clone_size: few
v_call: TRBV11-2
d_call: .
cdr3_aa: CASSFGRGGLSYEQYF
cdr3_nt: TGTGCCAGCAGCTTCGGGAGAGGGGGGTTAAGCTACGAGCAGTACTTC

j_call: TRBJ2-3
clone_size: few
v_call: TRBV4-2
d_call: TRBD2
cdr3_aa: CASSQDPTSADTQYF
cdr3_nt: TGTGCCAGCAGCCAAGACCCGACTAGCGCAGATACGCAGTATTTT